This T cell receptor beta chain appears in the sequencing data of a study of cytomegalovirus exposure and HLA in healthy donors. CDR1 MGHRA and CDR2 YSYEKL come from the germline V gene. There are 17 residues in the CDR3. The V end lost 0 bases, the J end lost 6 bases, and 15 bases lay between the germline ends. Researchers ran the PCR with 60 Vbeta and 13 Jbeta primers. Libraries were prepared by immunoSEQ multiplex PCR; TCRdb keeps only in-frame clonotypes and omits some of them. Among around 110,000 clones listed, 75% were seen once. The V and J genes are TRBV4-1 and TRBJ1-6, with D hard to call. The sequencing sample was made of PBMCs. The TCR originated in a man between 40 and 49 years old in good health and CMV-seronegative. CDR3 in amino acids: CASSQEGSPDFNSPLHF. In DNA, the CDR3 is TGCGCCAGCAGCCAAGAGGGCAGCCCAGATTTTAATTCACCCCTCCACTTT.